Listed here are 23 T cell receptor beta chains from one sample, sequenced in a study of blood T cell repertoires in COVID-19. Profiling relied on immunoSEQ multiplex PCR, and the TCRdb table lists in-frame clones only, not all of them. This table has roughly 380,000 clones, 85% appearing once. What was sequenced was peripheral blood. Receptor source: a woman aged 18-29 years with acute or convalescent COVID-19.

The chain couples TRBV19 to TRBJ1-2; D may be TRBD1 (5 bases). The germline CDR1 and CDR2 sequences are LNHDA and SQIVND (reference sequence). V was clipped by 3 bases and J by 4 bases, with 15 bases between them. This CDR3 has 15 amino acids. CDR3 nucleotides: TGTGCCAGTAGTATTGGTACTGACAGTTTCTATGGCTACACCTTC. Residues: CASSIGTDSFYGYTF.

The J gene is TRBJ2-3, the V gene TRBV7-9; weak D call: TRBD1 (7 bases). This CDR3 spans 17 amino acids. Germline V gives CDR1 SEHNR, CDR2 FQNEAQ (reference sequence). V dropped 5 bases and J dropped 2 bases, with 20 bases sitting between them. The CDR3 coding sequence is TGTGCCAGCAGCCTCCGCCAGGGGGGATACTCCACAGATACGCAGTATTTT. This codes for CASSLRQGGYSTDTQYF.

The chain employs TRBV4-2 and TRBJ2-5, with D unresolved. This CDR3 is built from 14 residues. Per the germline V gene, CDR1 is LGHNA and CDR2 is YNFKEQ. Trimming shortened V by 0 bases and J by 5 bases, and 10 bases separated the two germline ends. DNA for the CDR3: TGTGCCAGCAGCCAAGATCCTTCCGGGGAGACCCAGTACTTC. Encoded protein: CASSQDPSGETQYF.

This clone was seen once. This chain connects TRBV6-5 to TRBJ2-1; maybe TRBD2 (5 bases). Trimming shortened V by 2 bases and J by 9 bases, and 14 bases separated the two germline ends. CDR1 MNHEY and CDR2 SVGAGI come from the germline V gene. CDR3 length equals 14 residues. CDR3 sequence reads: CASSYEAGLTEQFF. The CDR3 nucleotides read TGTGCCAGCAGTTACGAGGCGGGTCTGACTGAGCAGTTCTTC.

The rearrangement links TRBV7-9 to TRBJ1-2; D is unclear. Germline lookup yields CDR1 SEHNR and CDR2 FQNEAQ (reference sequence). V lost 1 base and J lost 4, with 7 bases in between. The CDR3 is made up of 13 amino acids. The CDR3 loop reads CASSLGRSYGYTF. The CDR3 DNA reads as TGTGCCAGCAGCTTAGGGCGGAGCTATGGCTACACCTTC.

This rearrangement joins TRBV6-2 or TRBV6-3 to TRBJ2-3; 7 bases align to TRBD1. Germline V gives CDR1 MNHEY, CDR2 SVGEGT. The J segment lost 2 bases and the V segment lost 4 bases, leaving 9 bases of the junction unmatched. The CDR3 spans 16 residues. DNA for the CDR3: TGTGCCAGCAGTTTCGACAGGGACCTGGACACAGATACGCAGTATTTT. As protein: CASSFDRDLDTDTQYF.

The rearrangement joins TRBV28 to TRBJ1-1, with D perhaps matching TRBD1 (6 bases). V was shortened by 5 bases and J by 6 bases, with 19 bases between the two germline ends. CDR3 size: 15 residues. Per germline, CDR1 MDHEN and CDR2 SYDVKM. Written as DNA, the CDR3 is TGTGCCAGCAGTCCCGTTCAGGGGAAATTGGCTGAAGCTTTCTTT. Protein sequence: CASSPVQGKLAEAFF. The whole variable domain, remainder taken from reference TRBV28 and TRBJ1-1, is DVKVTQSSRYLVKRTGEKVFLECVQDMDHENMFWYRQDPGLGLRLIYFSYDVKMKEKGDIPEGYSVSREKKERFSLILESASTNQTSMYLCASSPVQGKLAEAFFGQGTRLTVV.

The chain is built from TRBV11-2 and TRBJ1-4; TRBD1 matches at 9 bases. V trimming: 5 bases; J trimming: 3 bases; junction bases outside the gene matches: 4. The CDR3 consists of 15 residues. Germline V gives CDR1 SGHAT, CDR2 FQNNGV. DNA for the CDR3: TGTGCCAGCAGCATACGGACAGGGGCTAATGAAAAACTGTTTTTT. Translated, it gives CASSIRTGANEKLFF.

V is TRBV30 and J is TRBJ2-3; TRBD1 might be the D (5 bases). The germline gives CDR1 GTSNPN, CDR2 SVGIG (reference sequence). The CDR3 consists of 15 residues. The V and J ends lost 0 bases and 2 bases respectively, with 12 bases between them. The DNA of the CDR3 is TGTGCCTGGAGTGTAGGGGCTGGCAACACAGATACGCAGTATTTT. Translation gives CAWSVGAGNTDTQYF.

This clone was counted once. The V gene is TRBV7-9, the J gene TRBJ2-1, with 7 bases aligning to TRBD1. The CDR3 length is 16 residues. Trimming took 3 bases from V and 0 from J; bases not matched to a gene: 5. Per germline, CDR1 SEHNR and CDR2 FQNEAQ (reference sequence). The DNA for the CDR3 is TGTGCCAGCAGCTTCGTCAGGGGGAGCTCCTACAATGAGCAGTTCTTC. This encodes CASSFVRGSSYNEQFF.

The chain has TRBV7-2 and TRBJ1-2; no reliable D call. V was shortened by 1 base and J by 3 bases, with 9 bases between the two germline ends. The CDR3 extends over 14 amino acids. CDR1 is SGHTA, CDR2 FQGNSA, per germline. CDR3 sequence (DNA): TGTGCCAGCAGCTTAGATGGTCGGTACTATGGCTACACCTTC. This gives the protein CASSLDGRYYGYTF.

The chain is built from TRBV19 and TRBJ1-5, with TRBD1 as a possible D gene (6 bases). This CDR3 is built from 16 residues. Germline V gene lookup returns CDR1 LNHDA and CDR2 SQIVND (reference sequence). Trimming cost V 6 bases and J 3 bases, with 18 bases left between them. The CDR3 DNA sequence: TGTGCCAGTAGCAAGAAGAGGACAGCTACCAATCAGCCCCAGCATTTT. Its protein product is CASSKKRTATNQPQHF.

The chain links TRBV10-2 to TRBJ1-5, with D uncertain. V lost 4 bases to trimming and J lost 0 bases, with 7 bases between them. Looked up from germline, CDR1 is WSHSY and CDR2 is SAAADI. There are 14 residues in the CDR3. The chain's CDR3 is CASSGPNSNQPQHF. CDR3 coding DNA: TGCGCCAGCAGTGGGCCCAATAGCAATCAGCCCCAGCATTTT.

This clone was counted once. V is TRBV6-5 and J is TRBJ1-1, with TRBD1 as a possible D gene (6 bases). The CDR3 sequence is 13 residues long. Trimming stripped 7 bases from V and 4 bases from J, with 13 bases between. CDR1 is MNHEY and CDR2 is SVGAGI in the germline V gene. CDR3 bases: TGTGCCAGCATCGGGTTAGGGGGCACTGAAGCTTTCTTT. Amino acid sequence: CASIGLGGTEAFF.

The V gene is TRBV28, the J gene TRBJ2-3; D gene ambiguous. The germline V and J ends were trimmed by 8 bases and 0 bases, with 18 bases remaining between them. The CDR3 is 16 amino acids. CDR1 and CDR2 (germline): MDHEN, SYDVKM. The CDR3 protein is CASSDATPSSTDTQYF. CDR3 in DNA: TGTGCCAGCTCAGACGCGACACCCTCTAGCACAGATACGCAGTATTTT.

The chain has TRBV28 and TRBJ1-1; 10 bases are a match to TRBD1. V shed 7 bases and J 5 bases; nucleotides not matched to a gene: 10. Germline V gene lookup returns CDR1 MDHEN and CDR2 SYDVKM. This CDR3 has 15 amino acids. CDR3 sequence: CASTEGQGTDTEAFF. DNA for the CDR3: TGTGCCAGCACCGAGGGACAGGGGACGGATACTGAAGCTTTCTTT.

V usage is TRBV3-1 (or the pseudogene TRBV3-2) and J usage is TRBJ1-6; D might be TRBD1 (5 bases). Deletions cut 5 bases from V and 13 bases from J, with 12 bases between. The CDR3 runs to 12 residues. Per the germline V gene, CDR1 is LGHDT and CDR2 is YNNKEL (reference sequence). The CDR3 DNA reads as TGTGCCAGCAGCGAAGGGAGGGACCCCCTCCACTTT. This sequence encodes CASSEGRDPLHF.

The V gene is TRBV5-6, the J gene TRBJ1-1; D not resolved. V was pared by 0 bases and J by 1 base, with 4 bases between. Germline CDR1 reads SGHDT; CDR2 reads YYEEEE. The CDR3 extends over 13 amino acids. CDR3 DNA sequence: TGTGCCAGCAGCTTGGTATCGAACACTGAAGCTTTCTTT. Translated: CASSLVSNTEAFF. Full variable domain (outside the CDR3, taken from reference TRBV5-6 and TRBJ1-1): DAGVTQSPTHLIKTRGQQVTLRCSPKSGHDTVSWYQQALGQGPQFIFQYYEEEERQRGNFPDRFSGHQFPNYSSELNVNALLLGDSALYLCASSLVSNTEAFFGQGTRLTVV.

The V gene is TRBV19, the J gene TRBJ2-7; TRBD1 matches at 8 bases. After removal of 3 bases from V and 3 bases from J, the junction contained 4 bases not matched to a gene. Germline CDR1 reads LNHDA; CDR2 reads SQIVND (reference sequence). This CDR3 comprises 14 residues. The CDR3 region has the DNA TGTGCCAGTAGTATTGGACAGGGTCACTACGAGCAGTACTTC. Its protein is CASSIGQGHYEQYF.

The chain links TRBV19 to TRBJ1-4; 7 bases align to TRBD1. Germline-derived CDR1 and CDR2 are LNHDA and SQIVND (reference sequence). The CDR3 consists of 15 residues. The ends lost 3 bases at V and 4 bases at J; junction bases unmatched: 5. The CDR3: CASSIWTGYNEKLFF. CDR3 sequence (DNA): TGTGCCAGTAGTATCTGGACAGGATATAATGAAAAACTGTTTTTT.

The chain has TRBV3-1 (or the pseudogene TRBV3-2) and TRBJ1-1; D is unclear. V was pared by 1 base and J by 5 bases, with 11 bases between. The germline CDR1 and CDR2 sequences are LGHDT and YNNKEL (reference sequence). The CDR3 is made up of 14 amino acids. As DNA, the CDR3 is TGTGCCAGCAGCCAAGCCCCAGGCCGAACTGAAGCTTTCTTT. This translates into CASSQAPGRTEAFF.

This clone was seen a handful of times. V gene TRBV5-4 combines with J gene TRBJ2-5, with D uncertain. The CDR3 runs to 14 residues. In germline, CDR1 is SGHNT, CDR2 YYREEE (reference sequence). With 7 bases removed from V and 1 base from J, the gap between germline ends came to 14 bases. This CDR3 reads CASSREETQETQYF. The CDR3 DNA is TGTGCCAGCTCCCGAGAGGAAACCCAAGAGACCCAGTACTTC.

The V call is TRBV27, the J call TRBJ2-1; possibly TRBD1 for D (5 bases). Trimming took off 4 bases at V and 4 bases at J, with 14 bases between the two ends. This CDR3 is 15 amino acids long. Germline V CDR1 and CDR2: MNHEY, SMNVEV (reference sequence). The CDR3 protein is CASSSTDRLYNEQFF. The CDR3 coding sequence is TGTGCCAGCAGTTCCACCGACAGATTATACAATGAGCAGTTCTTC.